Presented here are 12 T cell receptor beta chains from one specimen sequenced in a study of OX40 agonist ivuxolimab in advanced cancers. Profiling relied on immunoSEQ multiplex PCR, and the TCRdb table lists in-frame clones only, not all of them. This table holds some 100,000 clones, around 90% found once. Sequenced material: CD4+ or CD8+ T cells sorted from blood, taken in a trial of the OX40 agonist ivuxolimab. The source is an adult with an advanced solid tumor such as melanoma, head and neck, liver or kidney cancer.

This clone was detected only once. V is TRBV9 and J is TRBJ1-4; D ambiguous. V lost 5 bases to trimming and J lost 2 bases, with 10 bases between them. Per the germline V gene, CDR1 is SGDLS and CDR2 is YYNGEE. This CDR3 has 14 residues. This CDR3 reads CASSRVGTNEKLFF. The CDR3, as DNA: TGTGCCAGCAGTAGGGTTGGGACTAATGAAAAACTGTTTTTT.

This chain uses TRBV7-3 with TRBJ2-5; D unresolved. Between the trimmed V and J ends, which lost 5 bases and 2 bases, there was a span of 9 bases. From germline, CDR1 is SGHTA and CDR2 FQGTGA. CDR3 length: 13 residues. CDR3: CASSAVRQETQYF. The CDR3 coding sequence is TGTGCCAGCAGCGCAGTCAGACAAGAGACCCAGTACTTC. Together with reference TRBV7-3 and TRBJ2-5, the CDR3 gives the full variable domain: GAGVSQTPSNKVTEKGKYVELRCDPISGHTALYWYRQSLGQGPEFLIYFQGTGAADDSGLPNDRFFAVRPEGSVSTLKIQRTERGDSAVYLCASSAVRQETQYFGPGTRLLVL.

The CDR3 nucleotides read TGTGCCAGCAGCTTTCCAGGGGGGTCCCAGCATTTT. Its protein product is CASSFPGGSQHF. The chain is built from TRBV7-2 and TRBJ1-5, with 7 positions matching TRBD1. Germline V gives CDR1 SGHTA, CDR2 FQGNSA. V trimming: 3 bases; J trimming: 11 bases; junction bases outside the gene matches: 4. The CDR3 runs to 12 residues. The complete variable domain, with remaining parts taken from reference TRBV7-2 and TRBJ1-5, reads GAGVSQSPSNKVTEKGKDVELRCDPISGHTALYWYRQSLGQGLEFLIYFQGNSAPDKSGLPSDRFSAERTGGSVSTLTIQRTQQEDSAVYLCASSFPGGSQHFGDGTRLSIL.

This clone was counted only a few times. The J gene is TRBJ1-1, the V gene TRBV19; D is unresolved. The V gene lost 5 bases and the J gene lost 1 base, with 11 bases spanning the gap. The germline gives CDR1 LNHDA, CDR2 SQIVND (reference sequence). The CDR3 runs to 14 residues. CDR3 nucleotide sequence: TGTGCCAGTAGTCGGTATACAGCGAACACTGAAGCTTTCTTT. It is translated as CASSRYTANTEAFF.

The chain couples TRBV5-5 to TRBJ2-7, with D perhaps matching TRBD2 (5 bases). V was cut by 4 bases and J by 0 bases, with 23 bases left in between. This CDR3 region has 18 residues. Germline CDR1 is SGHKS and CDR2 is YYEKEE (reference sequence). The CDR3 DNA reads TGTGCCAGCAGCAGAACGAATTACCAAGGGAGAAGCTCCTACGAGCAGTACTTC. It is translated as CASSRTNYQGRSSYEQYF.

The rearrangement uses TRBV28 and TRBJ1-5; 8 bases are shared with TRBD1. The CDR3 has 14 amino acids. The germline V gene encodes CDR1 MDHEN and CDR2 SYDVKM. V dropped 7 bases and J dropped 6; count of bases not matched to a gene: 8. CDR3 region: CASIGQGRGQPQHF. As DNA, the CDR3 is TGTGCCAGCATCGGACAGGGTAGAGGTCAGCCCCAGCATTTT.

J is TRBJ2-1 and V is TRBV28; tentatively, D is TRBD1 (6 bases). Germline lookup yields CDR1 MDHEN and CDR2 SYDVKM. CDR3 size: 15 residues. The germline V and J ends were trimmed by 8 bases and 7 bases, with 21 bases remaining between them. The CDR3 coding sequence is TGTGCCAGCCCCCCAGTGGGACAAACCGCGAATGAGCAGTTCTTC. Residues: CASPPVGQTANEQFF.

The chain has TRBV5-1 and TRBJ2-1; the D gene is possibly TRBD1 (5 bases). CDR3 length equals 11 residues. Germline values: CDR1 SGHRS, CDR2 YFSETQ. Trimming stripped 0 bases from V and 10 bases from J, with 5 bases between. The CDR3 DNA sequence: TGCGCCAGCAGCTTGGACAGGGAGCAGTTCTTC. Translating gives CASSLDREQFF.

This chain uses TRBV28 with TRBJ2-3; weak D call: TRBD2 (6 bases). Germline V lookup: CDR1 MDHEN, CDR2 SYDVKM. The CDR3 length is 18 residues. The V end lost 6 bases, the J end lost 4 bases, and 26 bases lay between the germline ends. The CDR3 loop is CASRPIAGTPNFADTQYF. The CDR3 region has the DNA TGTGCCAGCAGGCCAATTGCCGGGACTCCTAACTTTGCAGATACGCAGTATTTT. Full variable domain (missing parts from reference TRBV28 and TRBJ2-3): DVKVTQSSRYLVKRTGEKVFLECVQDMDHENMFWYRQDPGLGLRLIYFSYDVKMKEKGDIPEGYSVSREKKERFSLILESASTNQTSMYLCASRPIAGTPNFADTQYFGPGTRLTVL.

This rearrangement joins TRBV19 to TRBJ1-4; possible D gene TRBD1, 6 bases. The CDR3 is made up of 14 amino acids. CDR1 LNHDA and CDR2 SQIVND come from the germline V gene (reference sequence). The V gene lost 4 bases and the J gene lost 8 bases, with 14 bases spanning the gap. CDR3 amino acids: CASSTSATGEKLFF. Written as DNA, the CDR3 is TGTGCCAGTAGTACGTCAGCCACAGGGGAAAAACTGTTTTTT.

The V call is TRBV7-9, the J call TRBJ2-7, with D perhaps being TRBD1 or TRBD2 (5 bases each). Per the germline V gene, CDR1 is SEHNR and CDR2 is FQNEAQ (reference sequence). The CDR3 spans 14 residues. The V end was cut by 5 bases, the J end by 3 bases, with 14 bases between. For the CDR3, the DNA is TGTGCCAGCAGCGCCACCGGGACCGACTACGAGCAGTACTTC. Translation: CASSATGTDYEQYF.

This chain uses TRBV7-9 with TRBJ1-1; D remains ambiguous. Germline CDR1 SEHNR, CDR2 FQNEAQ (reference sequence). V was pared by 7 bases and J by 3 bases, with 6 bases between. The CDR3 totals 11 residues. In nucleotides, the CDR3 is TGTGCCAGCAAAAGGGACACTGAAGCTTTCTTT. Protein product: CASKRDTEAFF.